These 4 T cell receptor beta chains were sequenced from one sample in a study of CD8 T cells in ankylosing spondylitis. TCRdb fed the 5' RACE reads into MiXCR, producing one record per CDR3 protein. Altogether approximately 250,000 distinct CDR3 sequences are present, approximately 30% being singletons, with the ten largest covering around 4.5%. The sequenced sample consisted of blood, either unsorted or a sorted T cell fraction (not recorded which). These receptors were obtained from a male donor with ankylosing spondylitis or in good health (not recorded which).

This clonotype was picked up a small number of times. The CDR3 loop reads CSVGGRGIVNEQFF. In DNA, the CDR3 is TGCAGCGTTGGGGGCAGGGGGATAGTAAATGAGCAGTTCTTC. The rearrangement uses TRBV29-1 and TRBJ2-1, with TRBD1 matching 7 bases. This CDR3 contains 14 residues. V gave up 4 bases and J gave up 7 bases; unmatched junction bases: 10. The germline CDR1 and CDR2 sequences are SQVTM and ANQGSEA.

This clonotype was recorded at least ten times. The gene calls are TRBV6-4 and TRBJ2-1; 12 bases map to TRBD2. From germline, CDR1 is MRHNA and CDR2 SNTAGT. This CDR3 is 15 amino acids long. V was pared by 4 bases and J by 4 bases, with 2 bases of the junction left unmatched. The CDR3 coding sequence is TGTGCCAGCAGTGCGACTAGCGGGGGATACAATGAGCAGTTCTTC. Translating gives CASSATSGGYNEQFF.

The chain uses TRBV4-2 and TRBJ1-2; D call uncertain. The germline V gene has CDR1 LGHNA and CDR2 YNFKEQ. V was trimmed by 1 base and J by 4 bases, leaving 10 bases between them. The CDR3 has 14 amino acids. DNA of the CDR3: TGTGCCAGCAGCCAAGGTGGGAATACCTATGGCTACACCTTC. This codes for CASSQGGNTYGYTF.

V is TRBV12-3 or TRBV12-4 and J is TRBJ2-3; 8 nucleotides agree with TRBD2. The length of the CDR3 is 14 residues. V was pared by 6 bases and J by 3 bases, with 5 bases of the junction left unmatched. CDR3 loop: CASSKSGGTDTQYF. The CDR3 DNA reads as TGTGCCAGCAGCAAAAGCGGGGGAACAGATACGCAGTATTTT.